The clone carrying this T cell receptor beta chain was detected many times. Antigen specificity is unknown. TCRdb ran MiXCR on the reads and lists one entry per CDR3 protein. The table has some 390,000 distinct CDR3 sequences, 15% to 20% seen once. These data belong to a study of T cell repertoires in cytomegalovirus infection. Study-wide results and caveats: The ex vivo response showed dominance by HLA-C-restricted CMV-specific TCR beta clonotypes.

With 3 bases removed from V and 6 bases from J, the gap between germline ends came to 12 bases. Germline loops: CDR1 SGHVS, CDR2 FNYEAQ. The CDR3 totals 14 residues. The V gene is TRBV7-6, the J gene TRBJ2-1; possible D gene TRBD1, 6 bases. This TCR derives from a human donor in good health (CMV status not recorded). Some clones in this sample may be carry-over from other donors' samples. The specimen sequenced was PBMCs. CDR3 sequence (DNA): TGTGCCAGCAGCTTCTCGGACAGCACCAATGAGCAGTTCTTC. Translation gives CASSFSDSTNEQFF.